These 7 T cell receptor beta chains were all obtained from the same sample, sequenced in a study of post-analysis software for immune sequencing data (dated by TCRdb to about 2015). The full study reports these points: Significantly higher frequencies in patients than in controls were found for five or six TRBV segments, including TRBV5-6, TRBV5-1 and TRBV20-1.

The antigens for these receptors are not known. Libraries were made using PCR. These reads were obtained on an Illumina HiSeq 2500. To reduce PCR and sequencing biases, unique molecular identifiers were incorporated into the TCR beta cDNA libraries. The public reads were quality trimmed at Q25 with fastp and then assembled into clones with MiXCR by TCRdb, keeping productive beta chains. Rows with a matching CDR3 protein are joined into one entry that keeps the most common DNA and genes. The sample data list almost 700,000 distinct CDR3 sequences, and 55% to 60% of these were observed just once. The biggest ten clones account for 11% of the sample. Sequencing was carried out using blood. These TCRs come from a girl under 10 years old with multiple sclerosis.

The CDR3 protein is CASSSYSDNEQFF. Written as DNA, the CDR3 is TGTGCCAGCAGTTCCTACAGCGACAATGAGCAGTTCTTC. V is TRBV6-5 and J is TRBJ2-1, with D hard to call. Trimming stripped 4 bases from V and 5 bases from J, with 9 bases between. This CDR3 is 13 amino acids long. The germline V gene encodes CDR1 MNHEY and CDR2 SVGAGI.

The J gene is TRBJ1-2, the V gene TRBV29-1; 9 nucleotides align to TRBD1. This CDR3 comprises 15 residues. V dropped 4 bases and J dropped 2; count of bases not matched to a gene: 8. Germline loops: CDR1 SQVTM, CDR2 ANQGSEA. The DNA for the CDR3 is TGCAGCGTTGTGGGAGGGACAGGGCAGAACTATGGCTACACCTTC. Protein sequence: CSVVGGTGQNYGYTF.

This chain links TRBV6-1 with TRBJ2-1, with unresolved D. V lost 2 bases and J 6 bases, leaving 11 bases between the germline ends. Germline assignment: CDR1 MNHNS and CDR2 SASEGT. The CDR3 is 14 residues long. The CDR3 DNA reads as TGTGCCAGCAGTGAATTCTCCGGGCCCAATGAGCAGTTCTTC. Its protein is CASSEFSGPNEQFF.

The gene calls are TRBV15 and TRBJ2-1; TRBD1 matches at 7 bases. V lost 3 bases and J lost 7; bases outside the gene matches: 3. CDR1 and CDR2 from the germline V gene are LNHNV and YYDKDF (reference sequence). This CDR3 has 13 amino acids. DNA for the CDR3: TGTGCCACCAGCAGGGGACAGAGGAATGAGCAGTTCTTC. Amino acid sequence: CATSRGQRNEQFF.

The sample holds a few counts of this clonotype. The V call is TRBV29-1, the J call TRBJ2-7, with 8 nucleotides matching TRBD1. V lost 4 bases and J lost 2; bases outside the gene matches: 7. Per the germline V gene, CDR1 is SQVTM and CDR2 is ANQGSEA. The CDR3 runs to 14 residues. The chain's CDR3 is CSVVTGVAPYEQYF. The CDR3 nucleotides read TGCAGCGTTGTGACAGGGGTCGCTCCCTACGAGCAGTACTTC.

The chain combines TRBV27 with TRBJ2-2; 9 positions agree with TRBD2. The V and J ends lost 4 bases and 1 base, in that order; junction bases with no gene match: 7. The CDR3 has 17 amino acids. CDR1 MNHEY and CDR2 SMNVEV come from the germline V gene (reference sequence). The CDR3 nucleotides read TGTGCCAGCAGTTCGGCTAGCGGGGATATGAACACCGGGGAGCTGTTTTTT. It translates to CASSSASGDMNTGELFF.

CDR3 DNA sequence: TGTGCCAGCAGCCAGGCCGGGGACAGCTATGGCTACACCTTC. Its translation: CASSQAGDSYGYTF. This chain connects TRBV3-1 to TRBJ1-2; 7 nucleotides align to TRBD1. Trimming removed 3 bases from V and 4 bases from J; junction bases left unmatched: 5. Per germline, CDR1 LGHDT and CDR2 YNNKEL (reference sequence). The CDR3 is made up of 14 amino acids.